What follows are 31 T cell receptor beta chains derived from one specimen sequenced in a study of long-term antiretroviral therapy in people with HIV (dated by TCRdb to 2021 to 2024). The immunoSEQ hsTCRB v3.0 assay was used at survey level resolution to sequence the TRB variable region. The table was pulled from immuneACCESS by TCRdb, which kept in-frame rearrangements only. Such tables lose some clones; where checked, under half of the loss comes from unresolved V genes, and the rest has no known cause. The sample table contains 40,000 to 45,000 clones; only one count was recorded for roughly 96% of them. The ten top clones hold less than 3% of the sample. Sequencing used unsorted PBMCs, obtained 3.7 years after starting antiretroviral therapy. The receptors derive from a woman between 50 and 59 years old with HIV.

The gene calls are TRBV30 and TRBJ1-4; D might be TRBD1 (6 bases). Between the trimmed V and J ends, which lost 0 bases and 3 bases, there was a span of 8 bases. The length of the CDR3 is 14 residues. Germline V CDR1 and CDR2: GTSNPN, SVGIG (reference sequence). CDR3 nucleotide sequence: TGTGCCTGGAGTGTACAGGGCGCTAATGAAAAACTGTTTTTT. Its protein is CAWSVQGANEKLFF.

This clone was seen just once. V is TRBV7-3 and J is TRBJ2-1; 10 bases fit TRBD2. The CDR3 is 14 residues long. The junction had 3 bases not matched to a gene; V was cut back by 2 bases and J by 8 bases. CDR1 and CDR2 (germline): SGHTA, FQGTGA. The CDR3 nucleotides read TGTGCCAGCAGCTTAGCCCTAGCGGGGGATGAGCAGTTCTTC. Translation gives CASSLALAGDEQFF. The full variable domain, in which reference TRBV7-3 and TRBJ2-1 provide the parts outside the CDR3, is GAGVSQTPSNKVTEKGKYVELRCDPISGHTALYWYRQSLGQGPEFLIYFQGTGAADDSGLPNDRFFAVRPEGSVSTLKIQRTERGDSAVYLCASSLALAGDEQFFGPGTRLTVL.

The V call is TRBV30, the J call TRBJ1-4; D gene uncertain. The V end was cut by 2 bases, the J end by 3 bases, with 7 bases between. The CDR3 runs 13 residues. The germline gives CDR1 GTSNPN, CDR2 SVGIG (reference sequence). The CDR3 loop reads CAWSPSANEKLFF. The CDR3 DNA follows: TGTGCCTGGAGTCCATCGGCTAATGAAAAACTGTTTTTT.

The chain has TRBV5-5 and TRBJ2-1; 8 bases line up with TRBD2. V trimming: 2 bases; J trimming: 4 bases; junction bases outside the gene matches: 2. CDR1 is SGHKS and CDR2 is YYEKEE in the germline V gene (reference sequence). This CDR3 contains 14 residues. The CDR3 nucleotides read TGTGCCAGCAGCTTCGGGGGGGTATACAATGAGCAGTTCTTC. Amino acids: CASSFGGVYNEQFF.

The V gene is TRBV6-5, the J gene TRBJ2-1; D perhaps matches TRBD1 (6 bases). Germline assignment: CDR1 MNHEY and CDR2 SVGAGI. The CDR3 covers 13 residues. The V end lost 5 bases, the J end lost 4 bases, and 9 bases lay between the germline ends. In DNA, the CDR3 is TGTGCCAGCAGTGCGGACAGTTACAATGAGCAGTTCTTC. Protein: CASSADSYNEQFF.

The rearrangement joins TRBV10-3 to TRBJ2-7; D is unresolved. The V end lost 1 base, the J end lost 2 bases, and 9 bases lay between the germline ends. CDR1 is ENHRY, CDR2 SYGVKD, per germline. This CDR3 has 14 residues. CDR3 in amino acids: CAISELGGTYEQYF. The CDR3 nucleotides are TGTGCCATCAGTGAGTTGGGCGGAACCTACGAGCAGTACTTC.

V and J are TRBV5-1 and TRBJ1-2, with D possibly matching TRBD1 (6 bases). CDR3 length equals 14 residues. V lost 4 bases and J lost 11, with 21 bases in between. The germline gives CDR1 SGHRS, CDR2 YFSETQ. The CDR3 is CASSPYLQGSGYTF. In DNA, the CDR3 is TGCGCCAGCAGCCCGTATCTACAGGGATCCGGGTACACCTTC.

As concerns this clone: The junction differs from germline at one of its ends, possibly a read error. The V and J genes are TRBV7-7 and TRBJ2-2, with D unresolved. This CDR3 is 15 amino acids long. Germline V gene lookup returns CDR1 SSHAT and CDR2 FNYEAQ (reference sequence). The CDR3 coding sequence is TGTGCTAGCAGCTTAGTATCAGCGAACACCGGGGAGCTGTTTTTT. It translates to CASSLVSANTGELFF.

CDR3: CASAESGGTEAFF. Here the CDR3 DNA reads TGTGCCAGCGCGGAGTCTGGGGGCACTGAAGCTTTCTTT. V gene TRBV6-5 combines with J gene TRBJ1-1; D perhaps matches TRBD1 (5 bases). Germline loops: CDR1 MNHEY, CDR2 SVGAGI. The V end lost 8 bases, the J end lost 4 bases, and 14 bases lay between the germline ends. This CDR3 contains 13 residues.

Of note for this clone: Relative to the germline gene, one junction end is altered; a read error may explain this. The V and J genes are TRBV7-8 and TRBJ2-1; D possibly uses TRBD1 or TRBD2 (5 bases each). The germline V gene has CDR1 SGHVS and CDR2 FQNEAQ. The CDR3 is 10 residues long. CDR3 sequence: CAGGPGTEIF. The CDR3 nucleotides are TGTGCTGGAGGACCCGGGACCGAAATCTTC.

This chain joins TRBV7-3 and TRBJ2-3, with D unclear. CDR1 is SGHTA, CDR2 FQGTGA, per germline. This CDR3 is built from 15 residues. The V gene lost 1 base and the J gene lost 11 bases, with 19 bases spanning the gap. The CDR3 nucleotides read TGTGCCAGCAGCTTAAACGTCGATCTCTCCCCTCGGCAGTATTTT. Protein product: CASSLNVDLSPRQYF.

The CDR3, as DNA: TGTGCCAGCAGCTTACCCGAGGGTGAAGCTTTCTTT. This sequence encodes CASSLPEGEAFF. V is TRBV7-3 and J is TRBJ1-1, with unresolved D. Trimming took 2 bases from V and 7 from J, leaving 8 bases between them. The CDR3 is made up of 12 amino acids. CDR1 is SGHTA, CDR2 FQGTGA, per germline.

J is TRBJ2-7 and V is TRBV2; D is tentatively TRBD1 or TRBD2 (5 bases each). In germline, CDR1 is SNHLY, CDR2 FYNNEI. The CDR3 is 13 amino acids. Trimming left V 4 bases short and J 1 base short, with 8 bases between. The CDR3 spells CASSAGRSYEQYF. The CDR3 DNA follows: TGTGCCAGCAGTGCGGGACGGTCCTACGAGCAGTACTTC. Variable domain in full (rest from reference TRBV2 and TRBJ2-7): EPEVTQTPSHQVTQMGQEVILRCVPISNHLYFYWYRQILGQKVEFLVSFYNNEISEKSEIFDDQFSVERPDGSNFTLKIRSTKLEDSAMYFCASSAGRSYEQYFGPGTRLTVT.

This clone was observed once. V is TRBV7-9 and J is TRBJ2-6; D is possibly TRBD1 (6 bases). V shed 4 bases and J shed 4 bases, with 11 bases lying between them. From germline, CDR1 is SEHNR and CDR2 FQNEAQ (reference sequence). This CDR3 has 15 amino acids. CDR3 sequence (DNA): TGTGCCAGCAGCTCCCAGGGGACCGGGGCCAACGTCCTGACTTTC. Its translation: CASSSQGTGANVLTF. The variable domain in full, completed from reference TRBV7-9 and TRBJ2-6, reads DTGVSQNPRHKITKRGQNVTFRCDPISEHNRLYWYRQTLGQGPEFLTYFQNEAQLEKSRLLSDRFSAERPKGSFSTLEIQRTEQGDSAMYLCASSSQGTGANVLTFGAGSRLTVL.

This clone was seen once. CDR3 residues: CASSIGLAGTTDTQYF. The CDR3 nucleotides read TGCGCCAGCAGCATTGGACTAGCGGGGACCACAGATACGCAGTATTTT. V gene TRBV4-1 combines with J gene TRBJ2-3, with 12 bases aligning to TRBD2. Looked up from germline, CDR1 is MGHRA and CDR2 is YSYEKL. J lost 2 bases, V lost 5 bases, and 5 bases had no gene match. The CDR3 length is 16 residues.

The CDR3 coding sequence is TGTGCCAGTAGTATAGGTTCGGCAGTCTATGGCTACACCTTC. This sequence encodes CASSIGSAVYGYTF. V gene TRBV19 combines with J gene TRBJ1-2, with D unresolved. The ends were cut back, 1 base at V and 4 bases at J, with 10 bases in the middle. The germline gives CDR1 LNHDA, CDR2 SQIVND (reference sequence). This CDR3 is built from 14 residues.

The chain links TRBV5-4 to TRBJ2-3, with a tentative D call TRBD1 (6 bases). Trimming removed 4 bases from V and 0 bases from J, with 15 bases in between. Germline-derived CDR1 and CDR2 are SGHNT and YYREEE (reference sequence). The CDR3 has 16 amino acids. The CDR3 loop is CASSTGQIPSTDTQYF. The CDR3 DNA reads as TGTGCCAGCAGCACCGGACAGATTCCTAGCACAGATACGCAGTATTTT.

V is TRBV5-1 and J is TRBJ2-5; D perhaps matches TRBD1 (5 bases). Germline CDR1 SGHRS, CDR2 YFSETQ. The CDR3 spans 13 residues. The germline V and J ends were trimmed by 0 bases and 5 bases, with 8 bases remaining between them. The CDR3: CASSLAGFETQYF. CDR3 DNA: TGCGCCAGCAGCTTGGCAGGGTTCGAGACCCAGTACTTC.

The chain links TRBV11-2 to TRBJ2-2, with 9 bases matching TRBD2. The V segment lost 6 bases and the J segment 0 bases; nucleotides outside the gene matches: 14. Germline V gene data show CDR1 as SGHAT and CDR2 as FQNNGV. The length of the CDR3 is 19 residues. Written as DNA, the CDR3 is TGTGCCAGCAGACCACCCCGGGGTAGCGGGGGCCCGAACACCGGGGAGCTGTTTTTT. Protein product: CASRPPRGSGGPNTGELFF. Drawing the rest from reference TRBV11-2 and TRBJ2-2, the complete variable domain is EAGVAQSPRYKIIEKRQSVAFWCNPISGHATLYWYQQILGQGPKLLIQFQNNGVVDDSQLPKDRFSAERLKGVDSTLKIQPAKLEDSAVYLCASRPPRGSGGPNTGELFFGEGSRLTVL.

The chain combines TRBV7-5 with TRBJ2-7; TRBD2, the D gene given by the table, was not confirmed from the DNA. TRBV7-5 is termed a pseudogene. The CDR3 loop spans 13 amino acids. The CDR3 loop is CARKGGGTYEQYF. DNA for the CDR3: TGTGCCAGAAAAGGGGGGGGGACCTACGAGCAGTACTTC.

This rearrangement joins TRBV29-1 to TRBJ2-5, with 14 nucleotides matching TRBD2. CDR1 is SQVTM and CDR2 is ANQGSEA in the germline V gene. Trimming took 7 bases from V and 2 from J; bases not matched to a gene: 9. The CDR3 is made up of 16 amino acids. CDR3 nucleotides: TGCAGCGCCTCCGGGACTAGCGGGGGACATCAAGAGACCCAGTACTTC. Its protein product is CSASGTSGGHQETQYF.

The chain is built from TRBV7-9 and TRBJ1-6, with TRBD1 identical over 9 bases. This CDR3 comprises 15 residues. From germline, CDR1 is SEHNR and CDR2 FQNEAQ (reference sequence). Trimming removed 5 bases from V and 7 bases from J; junction bases left unmatched: 6. The CDR3 DNA follows: TGTGCCAGCAGCCGTACCGGGACAGGGAATTCACCCCTCCACTTT. Its translation is CASSRTGTGNSPLHF.

V is TRBV5-1 and J is TRBJ2-3; 9 nucleotides line up with TRBD2. Germline V gene sequence: CDR1 SGHRS, CDR2 YFSETQ. The CDR3 extends over 15 amino acids. J lost 3 bases, V lost 3 bases, and 5 bases had no gene match. The CDR3 protein is CASSSGLAMTDTQYF. The DNA for the CDR3 is TGCGCCAGCAGCTCCGGACTAGCGATGACAGATACGCAGTATTTT.

This chain uses TRBV29-1 with TRBJ1-2, with D uncertain. The germline V gene encodes CDR1 SQVTM and CDR2 ANQGSEA. Trimming removed 6 bases from V and 1 base from J, with 6 bases in between. This CDR3 spans 11 amino acids. The CDR3 coding sequence is TGCAGCGTCGTATTTAACTATGGCTACACCTTC. It specifies CSVVFNYGYTF.

The chain uses TRBV6-5 and TRBJ1-1; D is perhaps TRBD1 (6 bases). Germline V gene data show CDR1 as MNHEY and CDR2 as SVGAGI. The CDR3 has 14 residues. The germline V and J ends were trimmed by 5 bases and 4 bases, with 14 bases remaining between them. This CDR3 reads CASSRQVAATEAFF. The CDR3 coding sequence is TGTGCCAGCAGTCGACAGGTAGCGGCCACTGAAGCTTTCTTT.

The chain links TRBV6-6 to TRBJ2-2; D gene unclear. The CDR3 contains 13 residues. Germline-derived CDR1 and CDR2 are MNHNY and SVGAGI (reference sequence). Trimming pared 4 bases from V and 0 bases from J, leaving 3 bases between. As DNA, the CDR3 is TGTGCCAGCAGTTCCACGAACACCGGGGAGCTGTTTTTT. Its protein product is CASSSTNTGELFF.

This clone was seen a single time. The chain carries TRBV7-9 and TRBJ1-2, with D tentatively TRBD1 (5 bases). Trimming stripped 3 bases from V and 4 bases from J, with 15 bases between. There are 15 residues in the CDR3. CDR1 and CDR2 (germline): SEHNR, FQNEAQ (reference sequence). In nucleotides, the CDR3 is TGTGCCAGCAGCTTCCCGGGACGGGCGATCTATGGCTACACCTTC. Translating it yields CASSFPGRAIYGYTF.

This clone was recorded only once. The J gene is TRBJ2-5, the V gene TRBV29-1; tentative D call: TRBD2 (7 bases). Trimming removed 1 base at V and 3 bases at J, with 9 bases between. The germline gives CDR1 SQVTM, CDR2 ANQGSEA. This CDR3 comprises 13 residues. The CDR3 DNA reads as TGCAGCGTTGAAGCGGGGGGCGAAGAGACCCAGTACTTC. Protein product: CSVEAGGEETQYF.

J is TRBJ2-3 and V is TRBV15, with D possibly being TRBD1 or TRBD2 (6 bases each). V gave up 4 bases and J gave up 2 bases, with 16 bases separating them. The CDR3 is 16 amino acids. Germline V gene sequence: CDR1 LNHNV, CDR2 YYDKDF (reference sequence). The CDR3 region has the DNA TGTGCCACCAGCACGAGTGAGGGGGGCCCCACAGATACGCAGTATTTT. Translated, it gives CATSTSEGGPTDTQYF.

The chain recombines TRBV21-1 with TRBJ2-2; the listed D gene, TRBD2, was not tested against the DNA. TRBV21-1 is marked as a pseudogene. This CDR3 region has 17 residues. CDR3 sequence reads: CASSKVWRALGTGELFF. The CDR3 DNA reads TGTGCCAGCAGCAAAGTTTGGCGGGCGCTGGGCACCGGGGAGCTGTTTTTT.

The chain links TRBV7-3 to TRBJ1-1, with 9 nucleotides matching TRBD1. The ends lost 5 bases at V and 7 bases at J; junction bases unmatched: 11. Germline V CDR1 and CDR2: SGHTA, FQGTGA. The CDR3 is made up of 15 amino acids. The CDR3 nucleotides are TGTGCCAGCAGCCCCGGACAGGGGCCTGTTGGTGAAGCTTTCTTT. This translates into CASSPGQGPVGEAFF.